This T cell receptor (beta chain) was recorded in a study of blood T cell repertoires in COVID-19. Germline V gene data show CDR1 as MNHEY and CDR2 as SMNVEV (reference sequence). Trimming took off 1 base at V and 2 bases at J, with 8 bases between the two ends. The CDR3 consists of 14 residues. Method: immunoSEQ multiplex PCR; TCRdb's copy keeps in-frame clones and lacks some. Of about 180,000 clones detected, 75% to 85% appear once; the ten largest clones hold approximately 16%. Participant-given clinical history determined each cohort assignment. The sample comprised PBMCs or T cells enriched from blood (not recorded which). The TCR comes from a man aged 45-65 years who had recovered from COVID-19. The genes are TRBV27 and TRBJ2-5; possible D gene TRBD2, 5 bases. The CDR3 loop is CASSLYGGQETQYF. Here the CDR3 DNA reads TGTGCCAGCAGTTTATACGGAGGACAAGAGACCCAGTACTTC.